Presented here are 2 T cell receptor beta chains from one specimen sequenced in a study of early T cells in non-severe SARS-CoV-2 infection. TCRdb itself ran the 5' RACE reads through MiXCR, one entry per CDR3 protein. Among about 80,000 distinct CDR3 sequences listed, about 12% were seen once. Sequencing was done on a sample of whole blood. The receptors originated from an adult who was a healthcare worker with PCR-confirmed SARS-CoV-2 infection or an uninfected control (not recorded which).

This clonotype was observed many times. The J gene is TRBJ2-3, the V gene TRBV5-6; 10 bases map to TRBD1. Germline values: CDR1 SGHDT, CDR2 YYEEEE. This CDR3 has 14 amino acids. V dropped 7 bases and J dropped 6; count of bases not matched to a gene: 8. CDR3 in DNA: TGTGCCAGCGAGACAGGGGGCCTCGTGGATACGCAGTATTTT. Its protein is CASETGGLVDTQYF.

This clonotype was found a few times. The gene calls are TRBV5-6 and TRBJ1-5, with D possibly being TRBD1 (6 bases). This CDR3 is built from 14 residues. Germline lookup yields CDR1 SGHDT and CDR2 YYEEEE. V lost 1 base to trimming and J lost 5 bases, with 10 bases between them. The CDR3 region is CASSLQGRHQPQHF. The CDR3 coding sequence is TGTGCCAGCAGCTTGCAGGGGAGGCATCAGCCCCAGCATTTT.